This TCR beta chain was sequenced in a study of T cell responses to AZD1222 COVID-19 vaccine. CDR1 is SSHAT, CDR2 FNYEAQ, per germline (reference sequence). CDR3 length: 15 residues. Using immunoSEQ multiplex PCR, the repertoire was profiled, and TCRdb retains in-frame clones only, with some absent. The table records around 150,000 clones, more than 90% of them present only once. Concerning this clone: A read error may account for a junction end that differs from germline.

The sequenced sample was peripheral blood, obtained 28 days after the second AZD1222 dose. The chain is built from TRBV7-7 and TRBJ2-7, with 9 bases aligning to TRBD1. The receptor was isolated from an adult who received the AZD1222 COVID-19 vaccine. The CDR3 coding sequence is TGTGCTAGCAGCCTCGGGACAGGGAGATCCTACGAGCAGTACTTC. It yields the protein CASSLGTGRSYEQYF.